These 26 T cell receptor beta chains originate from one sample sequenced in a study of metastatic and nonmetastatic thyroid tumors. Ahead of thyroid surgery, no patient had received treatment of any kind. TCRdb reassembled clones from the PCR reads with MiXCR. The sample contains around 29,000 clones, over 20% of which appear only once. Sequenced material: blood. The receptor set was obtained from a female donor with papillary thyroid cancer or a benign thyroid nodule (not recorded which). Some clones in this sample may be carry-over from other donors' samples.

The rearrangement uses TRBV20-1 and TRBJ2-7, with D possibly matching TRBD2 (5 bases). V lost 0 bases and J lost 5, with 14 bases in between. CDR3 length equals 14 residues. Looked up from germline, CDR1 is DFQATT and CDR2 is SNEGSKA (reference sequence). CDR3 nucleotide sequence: TGCAGTGCTAGAGATATCGGGGTGCTCCACGAGCAGTACTTC. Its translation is CSARDIGVLHEQYF.

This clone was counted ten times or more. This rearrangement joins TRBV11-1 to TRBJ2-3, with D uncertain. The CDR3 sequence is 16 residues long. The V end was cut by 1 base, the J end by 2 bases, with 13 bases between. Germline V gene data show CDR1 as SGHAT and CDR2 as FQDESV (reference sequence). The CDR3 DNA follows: TGTGCCAGCAGCTTAGGGAACACCCTCTTCACAGATACGCAGTATTTT. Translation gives CASSLGNTLFTDTQYF.

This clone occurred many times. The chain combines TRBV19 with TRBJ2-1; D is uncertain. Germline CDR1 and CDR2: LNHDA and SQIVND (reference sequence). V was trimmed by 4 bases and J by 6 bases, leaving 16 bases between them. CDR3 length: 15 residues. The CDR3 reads CASSTPEGLINEQFF. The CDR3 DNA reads TGTGCCAGTAGTACCCCCGAAGGGCTTATCAATGAGCAGTTCTTC.

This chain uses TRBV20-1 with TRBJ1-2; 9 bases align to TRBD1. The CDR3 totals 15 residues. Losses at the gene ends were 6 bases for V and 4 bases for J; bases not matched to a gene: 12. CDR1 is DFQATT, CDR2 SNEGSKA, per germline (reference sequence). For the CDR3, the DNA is TGCAGTGCAACCATCGTTACAGGGGGCTCCTATGGCTACACCTTC. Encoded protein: CSATIVTGGSYGYTF.

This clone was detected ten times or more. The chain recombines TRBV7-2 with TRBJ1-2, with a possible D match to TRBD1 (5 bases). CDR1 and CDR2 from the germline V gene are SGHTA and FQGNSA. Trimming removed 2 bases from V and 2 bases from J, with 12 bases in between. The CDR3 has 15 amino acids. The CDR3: CASSLQGWGNYGYTF. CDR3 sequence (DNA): TGTGCCAGCAGCTTACAGGGCTGGGGGAACTATGGCTACACCTTC. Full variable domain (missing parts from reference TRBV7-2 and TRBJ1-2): GAGVSQSPSNKVTEKGKDVELRCDPISGHTALYWYRQSLGQGLEFLIYFQGNSAPDKSGLPSDRFSAERTGGSVSTLTIQRTQQEDSAVYLCASSLQGWGNYGYTFGSGTRLTVV.

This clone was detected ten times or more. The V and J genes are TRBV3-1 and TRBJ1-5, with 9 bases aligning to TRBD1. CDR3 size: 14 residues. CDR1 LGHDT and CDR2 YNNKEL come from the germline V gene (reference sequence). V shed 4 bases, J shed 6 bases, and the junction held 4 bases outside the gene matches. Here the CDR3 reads CASSLGTGSQPQHF. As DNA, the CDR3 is TGTGCCAGCAGCCTAGGGACAGGGAGTCAGCCCCAGCATTTT.

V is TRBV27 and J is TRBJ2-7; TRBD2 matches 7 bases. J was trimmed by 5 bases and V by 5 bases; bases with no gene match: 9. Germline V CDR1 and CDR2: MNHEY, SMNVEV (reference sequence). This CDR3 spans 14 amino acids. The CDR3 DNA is TGTGCCAGCAGTCCCTCTAGCGGTCGGAACGAGCAGTACTTC. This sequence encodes CASSPSSGRNEQYF.

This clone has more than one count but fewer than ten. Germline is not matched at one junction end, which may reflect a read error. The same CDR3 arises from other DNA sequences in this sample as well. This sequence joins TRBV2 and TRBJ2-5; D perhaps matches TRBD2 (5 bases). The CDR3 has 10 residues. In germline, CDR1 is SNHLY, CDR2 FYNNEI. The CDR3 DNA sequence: TGTGCCAGCAGGGAGGAGACACAGTACTTC. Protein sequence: CASREETQYF. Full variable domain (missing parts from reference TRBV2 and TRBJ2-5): EPEVTQTPSHQVTQMGQEVILRCVPISNHLYFYWYRQILGQKVEFLVSFYNNEISEKSEIFDDQFSVERPDGSNFTLKIRSTKLEDSAMYFCASREETQYFGPGTRLLVL.

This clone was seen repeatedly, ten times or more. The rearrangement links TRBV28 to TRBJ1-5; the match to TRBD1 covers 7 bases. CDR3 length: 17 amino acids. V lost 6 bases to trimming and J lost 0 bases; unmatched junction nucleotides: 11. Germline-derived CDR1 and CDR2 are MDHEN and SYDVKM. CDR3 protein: CASRLDRWDYSNQPQHF. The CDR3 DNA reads TGTGCCAGCAGACTGGACAGGTGGGACTATAGCAATCAGCCCCAGCATTTT. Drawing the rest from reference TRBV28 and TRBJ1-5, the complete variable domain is DVKVTQSSRYLVKRTGEKVFLECVQDMDHENMFWYRQDPGLGLRLIYFSYDVKMKEKGDIPEGYSVSREKKERFSLILESASTNQTSMYLCASRLDRWDYSNQPQHFGDGTRLSIL.

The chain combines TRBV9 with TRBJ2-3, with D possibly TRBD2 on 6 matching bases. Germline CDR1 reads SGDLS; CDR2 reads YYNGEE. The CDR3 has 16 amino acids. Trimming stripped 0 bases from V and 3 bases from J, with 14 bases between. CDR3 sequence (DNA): TGTGCCAGCAGCGTAGAATACGGGAGAGGAACAGATACGCAGTATTTT. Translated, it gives CASSVEYGRGTDTQYF.

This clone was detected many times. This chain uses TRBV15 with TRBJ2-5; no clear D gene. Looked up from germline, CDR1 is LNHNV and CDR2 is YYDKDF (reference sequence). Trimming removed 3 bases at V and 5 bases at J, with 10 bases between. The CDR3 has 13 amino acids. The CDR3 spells CATSRHGDETQYF. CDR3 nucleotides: TGTGCCACCAGCAGGCACGGAGACGAGACCCAGTACTTC. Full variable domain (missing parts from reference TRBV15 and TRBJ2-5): DAMVIQNPRYQVTQFGKPVTLSCSQTLNHNVMYWYQQKSSQAPKLLFHYYDKDFNNEADTPDNFQSRRPNTSFCFLDIRSPGLGDTAMYLCATSRHGDETQYFGPGTRLLVL.

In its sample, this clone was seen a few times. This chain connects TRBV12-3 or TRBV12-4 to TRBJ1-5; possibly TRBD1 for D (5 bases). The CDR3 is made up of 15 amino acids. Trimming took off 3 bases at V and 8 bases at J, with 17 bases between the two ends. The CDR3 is CASSFSTGGVEPQHF. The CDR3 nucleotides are TGTGCCAGCAGTTTCTCGACGGGGGGTGTTGAGCCCCAGCATTTT.

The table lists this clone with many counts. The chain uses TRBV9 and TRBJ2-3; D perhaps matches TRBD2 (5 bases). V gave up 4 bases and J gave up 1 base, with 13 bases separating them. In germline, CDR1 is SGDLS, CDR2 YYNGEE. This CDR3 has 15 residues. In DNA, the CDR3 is TGTGCCAGCAGCATCGTTGACGGGGGCACAGATACGCAGTATTTT. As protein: CASSIVDGGTDTQYF.

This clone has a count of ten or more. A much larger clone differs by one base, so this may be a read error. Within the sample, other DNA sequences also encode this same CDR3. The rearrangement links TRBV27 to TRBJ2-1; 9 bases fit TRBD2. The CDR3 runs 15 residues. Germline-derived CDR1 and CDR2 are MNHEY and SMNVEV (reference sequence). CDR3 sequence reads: CASGGAGGLRDEQLF. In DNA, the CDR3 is TGTGCCAGCGGGGGGGCGGGAGGGCTAAGGGATGAGCAGCTCTTC.

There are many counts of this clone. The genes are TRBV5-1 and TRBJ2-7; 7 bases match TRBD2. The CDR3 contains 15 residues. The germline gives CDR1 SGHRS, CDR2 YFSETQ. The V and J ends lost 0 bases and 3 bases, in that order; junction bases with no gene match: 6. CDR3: CASSLESGRGYEQYF. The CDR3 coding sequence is TGCGCCAGCAGCTTGGAGTCGGGGAGGGGCTACGAGCAGTACTTC.

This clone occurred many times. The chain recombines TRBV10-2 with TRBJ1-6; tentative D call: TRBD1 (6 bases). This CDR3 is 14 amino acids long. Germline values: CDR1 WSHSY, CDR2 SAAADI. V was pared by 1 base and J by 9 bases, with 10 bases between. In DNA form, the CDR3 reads TGCGCCAGCAGTGAGTGGGGGGGCGGTTCACCCCTCCACTTT. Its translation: CASSEWGGGSPLHF.

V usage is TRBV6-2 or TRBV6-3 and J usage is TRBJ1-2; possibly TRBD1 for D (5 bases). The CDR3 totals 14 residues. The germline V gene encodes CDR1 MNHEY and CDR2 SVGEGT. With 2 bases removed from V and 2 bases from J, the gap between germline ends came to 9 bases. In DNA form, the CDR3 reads TGTGCCAGCAGTTACCGCAGGGAGAACTATGGCTACACCTTC. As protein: CASSYRRENYGYTF.

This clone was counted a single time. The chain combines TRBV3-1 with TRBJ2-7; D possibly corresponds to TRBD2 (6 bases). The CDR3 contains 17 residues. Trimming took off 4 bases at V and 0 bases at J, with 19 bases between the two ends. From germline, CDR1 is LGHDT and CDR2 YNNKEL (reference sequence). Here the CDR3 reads CASSLSTSWDSSYEQYF. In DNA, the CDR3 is TGTGCCAGCAGCCTGAGTACTAGCTGGGATAGCTCCTACGAGCAGTACTTC.

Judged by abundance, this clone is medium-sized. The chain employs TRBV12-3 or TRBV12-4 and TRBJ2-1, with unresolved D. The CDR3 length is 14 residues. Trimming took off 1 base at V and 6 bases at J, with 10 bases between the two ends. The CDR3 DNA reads TGTGCCAGCAGTTTAGAAGAGGCCTCCAATGAGCAGTTCTTC. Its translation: CASSLEEASNEQFF.

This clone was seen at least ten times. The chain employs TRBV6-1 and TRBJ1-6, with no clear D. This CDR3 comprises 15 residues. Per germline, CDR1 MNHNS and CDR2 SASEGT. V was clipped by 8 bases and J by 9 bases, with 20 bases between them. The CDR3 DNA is TGTGCCAGCGGTGTGGAGACGGTCGGGAGTTCACCCCTCCACTTT. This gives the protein CASGVETVGSSPLHF.

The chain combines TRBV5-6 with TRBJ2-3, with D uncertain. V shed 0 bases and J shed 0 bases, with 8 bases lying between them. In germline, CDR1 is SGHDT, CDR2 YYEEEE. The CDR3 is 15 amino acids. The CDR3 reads CASSLGRSSTDTQYF. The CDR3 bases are TGTGCCAGCAGCTTGGGCAGATCTAGCACAGATACGCAGTATTTT.

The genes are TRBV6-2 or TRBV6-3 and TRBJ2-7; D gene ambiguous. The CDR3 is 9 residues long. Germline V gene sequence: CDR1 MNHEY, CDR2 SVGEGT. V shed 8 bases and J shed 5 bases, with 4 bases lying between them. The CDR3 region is CASDDEQYF. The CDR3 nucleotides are TGTGCCAGCGACGACGAGCAGTACTTC.

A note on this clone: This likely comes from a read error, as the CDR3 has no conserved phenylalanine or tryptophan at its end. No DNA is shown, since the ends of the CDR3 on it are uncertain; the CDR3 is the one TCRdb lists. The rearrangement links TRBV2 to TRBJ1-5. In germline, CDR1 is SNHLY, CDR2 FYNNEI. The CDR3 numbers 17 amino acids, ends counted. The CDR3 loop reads CASSENRGGINNQPKHL.

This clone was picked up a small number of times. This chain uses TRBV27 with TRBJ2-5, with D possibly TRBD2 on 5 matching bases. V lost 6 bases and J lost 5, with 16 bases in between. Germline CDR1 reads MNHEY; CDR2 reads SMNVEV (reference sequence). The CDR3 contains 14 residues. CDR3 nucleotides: TGTGCCAGCAGCCGAAGGCGGGCCCTGGAGACCCAGTACTTC. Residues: CASSRRRALETQYF.

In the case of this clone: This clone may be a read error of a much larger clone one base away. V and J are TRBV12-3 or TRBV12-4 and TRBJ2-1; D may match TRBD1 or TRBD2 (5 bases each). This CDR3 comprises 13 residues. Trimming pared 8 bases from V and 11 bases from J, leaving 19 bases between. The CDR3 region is CASAPDGGPKQFF. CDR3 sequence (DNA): TGTGCCAGCGCCCCGGATGGGGGTCCCAAGCAGTTCTTC.

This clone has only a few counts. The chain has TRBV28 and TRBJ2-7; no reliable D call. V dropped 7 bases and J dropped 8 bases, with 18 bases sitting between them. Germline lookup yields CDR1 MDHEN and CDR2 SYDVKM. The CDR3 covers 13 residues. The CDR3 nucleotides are TGTGCCAGCACAAGGGCAACATTTAAGAAGCAGTACTTC. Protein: CASTRATFKKQYF.